This TCR beta chain was found in a study of cytomegalovirus exposure and HLA in healthy donors. Researchers ran the PCR with 60 Vbeta and 13 Jbeta primers. The protocol was immunoSEQ multiplex PCR, while the TCRdb copy is restricted to in-frame clones and leaves out a portion. The sample holds around 140,000 clones. The CDR3 loop spans 13 amino acids. V lost 6 bases to trimming and J lost 2 bases, with 12 bases between them. The germline V gene has CDR1 SGHRS and CDR2 YFSETQ. The sample was PBMCs. The rearrangement links TRBV5-1 to TRBJ2-7; D is possibly TRBD2 (5 bases). The TCR was taken from a male donor in good health and CMV-seronegative. In nucleotides, the CDR3 is TGCGCCAGCACCGGGGAAAGTACCTACGAGCAGTACTTC. The encoded protein is CASTGESTYEQYF.